This entry lists 8 T cell receptor beta chains sequenced from one sample in a study of T cell clonotyping in hematopoietic cell transplantation. TCRdb's copy holds only in-frame clones and misses some; the assay was immunoSEQ multiplex PCR. Of some 5,800 clones detected, approximately 91% appear once; the ten largest clones hold about half. Specimen: peripheral blood mononuclear cells, collected 100 days after allogeneic stem cell transplant. These receptor sequences come from a female patient aged 45-65 years who had an allogeneic stem cell transplant from an unrelated donor, so T cells may come from the graft donor. Some clones in this sample may be carry-over from other donors' samples.

The J gene is TRBJ2-1, the V gene TRBV27; D is uncertain. V was trimmed by 2 bases and J by 5 bases, leaving 13 bases between them. This CDR3 comprises 15 residues. The V gene's germline CDR1 is MNHEY and CDR2 SMNVEV (reference sequence). Written as DNA, the CDR3 is TGTGCCAGCAGTTTAGCTGCGACTCCCCACAATGAGCAGTTCTTC. Translated: CASSLAATPHNEQFF.

Only one count was recorded for this clone. This chain uses TRBV7-2 with TRBJ2-5; 9 bases match TRBD1. The trim removed 4 bases at V and 4 bases at J, leaving 7 bases unmatched. Germline CDR1 SGHTA, CDR2 FQGNSA. The CDR3 consists of 15 residues. The CDR3 nucleotides are TGTGCCAGCAGCTCCCGGACAGGGGTGGTAGAGACCCAGTACTTC. Protein product: CASSSRTGVVETQYF.

The chain has TRBV6-5 and TRBJ1-4, with a weak D call TRBD1 (5 bases). Germline CDR1 is MNHEY and CDR2 is SVGAGI. V lost 6 bases and J lost 15, with 20 bases in between. The CDR3 runs 13 residues. The CDR3 protein is CASRDSARGWVFF. CDR3 nucleotides: TGTGCCAGCAGAGACAGCGCCCGAGGTTGGGTGTTTTTT.

V usage is TRBV9 and J usage is TRBJ1-3, with D uncertain. V was shortened by 0 bases and J by 4 bases, with 11 bases between the two germline ends. CDR3 size: 15 residues. The germline gives CDR1 SGDLS, CDR2 YYNGEE. The CDR3 DNA reads as TGTGCCAGCAGCGTAGGACTGGACGGCGGAAACACCATATATTTT. Residues: CASSVGLDGGNTIYF.

In DNA, the CDR3 is TGTGCCAGCAGGGAGGTTGGGTTGACTGAAGCTTTCTTT. Amino acids: CASREVGLTEAFF. The V call is TRBV6-5, the J call TRBJ1-1; no definite D call. Trimming took 6 bases from V and 5 from J, leaving 13 bases between them. Germline values: CDR1 MNHEY, CDR2 SVGAGI. This CDR3 region has 13 residues.

Turning to this clone: One end of the junction fails to match germline, which may point to a read error. This chain joins TRBV7-7 and TRBJ2-7; 10 nucleotides line up with TRBD2. This CDR3 has 16 residues. CDR1 is SSHAT, CDR2 FNYEAQ, per germline (reference sequence). DNA of the CDR3: TGTGCTAGCAGCTTTACCGGACTAGCGGCTTTCTACGAGCAGTACTTC. Residues: CASSFTGLAAFYEQYF.

This rearrangement joins TRBV7-3 to TRBJ2-3; 9 bases match TRBD2. CDR1 and CDR2 from the germline V gene are SGHTA and FQGTGA. V lost 1 base, J lost 4 bases, and 3 bases stayed unmatched. This CDR3 is built from 15 residues. CDR3 sequence (DNA): TGTGCCAGCAGCTTAAGGCCTAGCGGGGCAGATACGCAGTATTTT. Residues: CASSLRPSGADTQYF.

The count of this clone is one. The genes are TRBV7-3 and TRBJ1-3; a possible D gene is TRBD1 (6 bases). The CDR3 runs to 13 residues. CDR1 and CDR2 from the germline V gene are SGHTA and FQGTGA. V was pared by 5 bases and J by 2 bases, with 7 bases between. The CDR3 protein is CASSGGPGNTIYF. The CDR3 nucleotides read TGTGCCAGCAGCGGGGGGCCTGGAAACACCATATATTTT.